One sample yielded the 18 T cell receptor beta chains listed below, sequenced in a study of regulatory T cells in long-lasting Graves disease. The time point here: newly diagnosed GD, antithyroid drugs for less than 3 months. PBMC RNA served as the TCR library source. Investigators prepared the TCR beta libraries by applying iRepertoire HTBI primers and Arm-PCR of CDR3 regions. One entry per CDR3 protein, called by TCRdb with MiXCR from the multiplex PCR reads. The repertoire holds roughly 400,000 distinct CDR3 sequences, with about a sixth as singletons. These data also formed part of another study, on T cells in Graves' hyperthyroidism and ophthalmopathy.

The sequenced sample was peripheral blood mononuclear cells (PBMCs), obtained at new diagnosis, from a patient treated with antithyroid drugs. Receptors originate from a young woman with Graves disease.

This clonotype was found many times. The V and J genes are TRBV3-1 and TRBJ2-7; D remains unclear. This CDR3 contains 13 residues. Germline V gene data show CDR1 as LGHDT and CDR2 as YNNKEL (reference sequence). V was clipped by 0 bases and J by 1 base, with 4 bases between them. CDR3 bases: TGTGCCAGCAGCCAAGATGTGTCCTACGAGCAGTACTTC. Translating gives CASSQDVSYEQYF.

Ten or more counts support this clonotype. Here the CDR3 reads CSAREHHPGQGNTEAFF. The CDR3 DNA sequence: TGCAGTGCTAGAGAACACCACCCGGGACAGGGGAACACTGAAGCTTTCTTT. This sequence joins TRBV20-1 and TRBJ1-1; 9 nucleotides align to TRBD1. The length of the CDR3 is 17 residues. V shed 0 bases, J shed 1 base, and the junction held 9 bases outside the gene matches. CDR1 is DFQATT, CDR2 SNEGSKA, per germline (reference sequence).

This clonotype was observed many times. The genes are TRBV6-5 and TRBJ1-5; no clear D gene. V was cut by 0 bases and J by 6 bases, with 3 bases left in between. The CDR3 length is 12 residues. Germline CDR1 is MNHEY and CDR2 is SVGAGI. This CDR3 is CASSYSLQPQHF. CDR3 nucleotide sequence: TGTGCCAGCAGTTACTCCCTTCAGCCCCAGCATTTT.

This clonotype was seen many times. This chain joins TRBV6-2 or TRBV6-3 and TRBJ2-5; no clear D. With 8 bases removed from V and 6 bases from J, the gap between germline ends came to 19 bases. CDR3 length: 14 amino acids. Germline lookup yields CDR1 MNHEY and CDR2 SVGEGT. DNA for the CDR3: TGTGCCAGCGGCCTCGAAGGGATGAGGAAGACCCAGTACTTC. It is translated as CASGLEGMRKTQYF.

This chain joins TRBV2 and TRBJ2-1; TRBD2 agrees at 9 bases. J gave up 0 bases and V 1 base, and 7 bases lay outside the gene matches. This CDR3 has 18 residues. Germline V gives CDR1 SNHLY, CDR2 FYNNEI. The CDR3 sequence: CASSEVRAGGSSYNEQFF. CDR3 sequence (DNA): TGTGCCAGCAGTGAAGTTCGGGCGGGAGGGAGCTCCTACAATGAGCAGTTCTTC.

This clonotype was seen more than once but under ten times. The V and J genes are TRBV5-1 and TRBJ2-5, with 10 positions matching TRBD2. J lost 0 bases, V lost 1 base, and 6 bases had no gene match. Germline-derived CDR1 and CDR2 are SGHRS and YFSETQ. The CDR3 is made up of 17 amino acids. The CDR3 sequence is CASSLIATSGYQETQYF. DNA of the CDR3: TGCGCCAGCAGCTTGATTGCGACTAGCGGGTACCAAGAGACCCAGTACTTC.

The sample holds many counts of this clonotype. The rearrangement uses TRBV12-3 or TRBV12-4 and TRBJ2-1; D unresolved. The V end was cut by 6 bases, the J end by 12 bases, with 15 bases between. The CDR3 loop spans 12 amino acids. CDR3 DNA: TGTGCCAGCAGCACCGGTTCTATGGGGCAGTTCTTC. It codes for CASSTGSMGQFF.

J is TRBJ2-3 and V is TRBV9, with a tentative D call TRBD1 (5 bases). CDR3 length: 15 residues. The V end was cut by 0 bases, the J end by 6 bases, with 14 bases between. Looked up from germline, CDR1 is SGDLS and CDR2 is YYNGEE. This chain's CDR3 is CASSVDRLAGDTQYF. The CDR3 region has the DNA TGTGCCAGCAGCGTAGACCGGTTAGCAGGGGATACGCAGTATTTT.

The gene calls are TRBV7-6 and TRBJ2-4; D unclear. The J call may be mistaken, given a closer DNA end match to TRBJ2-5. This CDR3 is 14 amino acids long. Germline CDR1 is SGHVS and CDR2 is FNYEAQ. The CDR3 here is CASSLEAPRETQYF. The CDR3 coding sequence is TGTGCCAGCAGCTTGGAAGCCCCTAGGGAGACCCAGTACTTC.

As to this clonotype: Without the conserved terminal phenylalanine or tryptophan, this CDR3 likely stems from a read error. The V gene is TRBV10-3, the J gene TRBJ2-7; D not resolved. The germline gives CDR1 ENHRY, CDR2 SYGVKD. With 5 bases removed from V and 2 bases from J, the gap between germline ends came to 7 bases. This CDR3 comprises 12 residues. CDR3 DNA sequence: TGTGCCATCAGTCCGGAGCCCTACGAGCAGTACCTC. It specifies CAISPEPYEQYL.

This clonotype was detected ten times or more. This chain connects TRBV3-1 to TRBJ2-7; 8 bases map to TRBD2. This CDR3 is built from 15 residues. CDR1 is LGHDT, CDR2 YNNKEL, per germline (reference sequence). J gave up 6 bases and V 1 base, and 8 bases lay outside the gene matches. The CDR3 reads CASSQGPGGPGEQYF. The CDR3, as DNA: TGTGCCAGCAGCCAAGGTCCGGGAGGGCCGGGCGAGCAGTACTTC.

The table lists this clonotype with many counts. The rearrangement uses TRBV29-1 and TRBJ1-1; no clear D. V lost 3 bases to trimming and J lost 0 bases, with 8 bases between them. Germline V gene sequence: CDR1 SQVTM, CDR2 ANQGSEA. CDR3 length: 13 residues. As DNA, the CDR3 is TGCAGCGTTGAGATTGAAGTGAACACTGAAGCTTTCTTT. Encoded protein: CSVEIEVNTEAFF.

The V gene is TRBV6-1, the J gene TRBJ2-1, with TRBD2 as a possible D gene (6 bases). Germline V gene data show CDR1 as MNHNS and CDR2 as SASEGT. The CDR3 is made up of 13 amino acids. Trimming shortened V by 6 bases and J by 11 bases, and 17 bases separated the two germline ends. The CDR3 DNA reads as TGTGCCAGCAGACTCTCGGGGGACCAGAAGCAGTTCTTC. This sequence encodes CASRLSGDQKQFF.

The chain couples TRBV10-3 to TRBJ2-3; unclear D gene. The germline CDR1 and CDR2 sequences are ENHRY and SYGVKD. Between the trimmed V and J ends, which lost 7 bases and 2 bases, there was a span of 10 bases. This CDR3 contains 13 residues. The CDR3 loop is CAITRTVTDTQYF. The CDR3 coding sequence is TGTGCCATCACCCGGACCGTCACAGATACGCAGTATTTT.

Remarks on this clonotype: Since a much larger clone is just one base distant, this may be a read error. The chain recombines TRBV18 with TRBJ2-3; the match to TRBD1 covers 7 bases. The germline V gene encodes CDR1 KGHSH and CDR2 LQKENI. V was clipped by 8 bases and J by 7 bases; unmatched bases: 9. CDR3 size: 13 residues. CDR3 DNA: TGTGCCAGCCCAACGGGACAGCCGAATACGCAGTATTTT. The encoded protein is CASPTGQPNTQYF.

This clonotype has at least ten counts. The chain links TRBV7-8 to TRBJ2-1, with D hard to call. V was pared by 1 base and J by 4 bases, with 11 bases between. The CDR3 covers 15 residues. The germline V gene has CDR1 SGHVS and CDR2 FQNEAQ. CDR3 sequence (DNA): TGTGCCAGCAGCTTAGAGGGCTCCGGTTACAATGAGCAGTTCTTC. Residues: CASSLEGSGYNEQFF. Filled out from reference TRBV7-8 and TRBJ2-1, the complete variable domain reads GAGVSQSPRYKVAKRGQDVALRCDPISGHVSLFWYQQALGQGPEFLTYFQNEAQLDKSGLPSDRFFAERPEGSVSTLKIQRTQQEDSAVYLCASSLEGSGYNEQFFGPGTRLTVL.

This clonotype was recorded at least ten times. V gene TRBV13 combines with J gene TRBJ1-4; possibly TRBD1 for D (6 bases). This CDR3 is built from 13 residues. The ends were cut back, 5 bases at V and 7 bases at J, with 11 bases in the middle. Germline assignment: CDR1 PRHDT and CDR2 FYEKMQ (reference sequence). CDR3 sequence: CASSDGGREKLFF. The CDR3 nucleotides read TGTGCCAGCAGCGACGGGGGCCGTGAAAAACTGTTTTTT. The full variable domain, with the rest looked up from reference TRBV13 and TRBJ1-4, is AAGVIQSPRHLIKEKRETATLKCYPIPRHDTVYWYQQGPGQDPQFLISFYEKMQSDKGSIPDRFSAQQFSDYHSELNMSSLELGDSALYFCASSDGGREKLFFGSGTQLSVL.

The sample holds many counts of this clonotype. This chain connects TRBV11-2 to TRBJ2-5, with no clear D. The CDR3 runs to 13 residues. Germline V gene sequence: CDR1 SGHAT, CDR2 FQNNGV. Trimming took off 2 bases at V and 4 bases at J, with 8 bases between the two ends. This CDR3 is CASSLWRTETQYF. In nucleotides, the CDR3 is TGTGCCAGCAGCTTATGGAGAACAGAGACCCAGTACTTC.